The source of this TCR beta chain is a study of vaccination effects on CD4 cells after COVID-19. Study in general: Two doses of either BNT162b2 or mRNA-1273 were given to each participant.

The CDR3 has 15 residues. Trimming left V 4 bases short and J 2 bases short, with 14 bases between. Germline CDR1 MNHEY, CDR2 SMNVEV (reference sequence). Culture lasted roughly eleven days before CD4+ T cell isolation. For this clone: Its antigen is currently unknown.

TCRdb's copy holds only in-frame clones and misses some; the assay was immunoSEQ multiplex PCR. Of tens of thousands of clones in the sample, 65% to 70% were seen once. The receptor was isolated from a human donor who received a COVID-19 vaccine. The sequences come from CD4+ T cells from PBMCs cultured without peptide, collected before COVID-19 vaccination. V gene TRBV27 combines with J gene TRBJ2-5, with D perhaps matching TRBD1 or TRBD2 (5 bases each). As DNA, the CDR3 is TGTGCCAGCAGTTCCGGGACGCTGGGGCAAGAGACCCAGTACTTC. Translated, it gives CASSSGTLGQETQYF.